Listed here are 26 T cell receptor beta chains from one sample, sequenced in a study of T-cell reconstitution after alpha-beta-depleted transplantation in children. Unique molecular identifiers were incorporated when the TCRbeta library was constructed. MiXCR, run by TCRdb on the PCR reads, gives a single entry per CDR3 protein. The sample lists roughly 250,000 distinct CDR3 sequences, approximately 8.9% occurring once. The material sequenced was PBMCs, mostly from graft donor cells, taken 180 days after TCRalphabeta/CD19-depleted stem cell transplant. These receptors were taken from a male patient between 10 and 17 years old who had a stem cell transplant for acute lymphoblastic leukemia, so the T cells may come from the graft donor.

This clonotype came up many times. The chain uses TRBV4-3 and TRBJ2-3, with D possibly being TRBD1 (7 bases). Trimming left V 1 base short and J 2 bases short, with 34 bases between. This CDR3 is 23 amino acids long. Germline-derived CDR1 and CDR2 are LGHNA and YSLEER. CDR3 region: CASSQVGGGGADAPPRDTDTQYF. Here the CDR3 DNA reads TGCGCCAGCAGCCAAGTTGGAGGGGGCGGCGCGGATGCTCCCCCCCGGGACACAGATACGCAGTATTTT.

This clonotype occurred many times. The chain couples TRBV7-9 to TRBJ2-5; tentatively, D is TRBD1 or TRBD2 (6 bases each). The germline gives CDR1 SEHNR, CDR2 FQNEAQ (reference sequence). V shed 5 bases and J shed 6 bases, with 22 bases lying between them. This CDR3 region has 16 residues. CDR3 DNA: TGTGCCAGCAGCCCTAGGAACGAGGGGGGCGTTAAGACCCAGTACTTC. Its translation is CASSPRNEGGVKTQYF.

This clonotype appeared many times. The chain carries TRBV7-9 and TRBJ1-3; D not resolved. V shed 2 bases and J shed 3 bases, with 14 bases lying between them. The CDR3 contains 16 residues. CDR1 is SEHNR and CDR2 is FQNEAQ in the germline V gene (reference sequence). DNA of the CDR3: TGTGCCAGCAGCTTAATCCCGGGAGGAGGTGGAAACACCATATATTTT. It encodes CASSLIPGGGGNTIYF.

This clonotype came up many times. J is TRBJ2-7 and V is TRBV5-1; no firm D call. Trimming stripped 0 bases from V and 2 bases from J, with 15 bases between. The CDR3 sequence is 16 residues long. Looked up from germline, CDR1 is SGHRS and CDR2 is YFSETQ. In nucleotides, the CDR3 is TGCGCCAGCAGCTTGGGCCCCAACAAGGGTACCTACGAGCAGTACTTC. Protein product: CASSLGPNKGTYEQYF.

This clonotype has only a few counts. The CDR3 coding sequence is TGTGCCAGTACCTTTCCGGGTACGGAGACCCAGTACTTC. Translating gives CASTFPGTETQYF. The V gene is TRBV19, the J gene TRBJ2-5; D gene ambiguous. Deletions cut 7 bases from V and 5 bases from J, with 14 bases between. This CDR3 contains 13 residues. From germline, CDR1 is LNHDA and CDR2 SQIVND (reference sequence). Filled out from reference TRBV19 and TRBJ2-5, the complete variable domain reads DGGITQSPKYLFRKEGQNVTLSCEQNLNHDAMYWYRQDPGQGLRLIYYSQIVNDFQKGDIAEGYSVSREKKESFPLTVTSAQKNPTAFYLCASTFPGTETQYFGPGTRLLVL.

This clonotype has a count of ten or more. This rearrangement joins TRBV28 to TRBJ1-2; D might be TRBD1 (6 bases). Trimming left V 4 bases short and J 4 bases short, with 13 bases between. This CDR3 is built from 14 residues. Germline-derived CDR1 and CDR2 are MDHEN and SYDVKM. The CDR3 sequence: CASSSGDRTYGYTF. CDR3 DNA: TGTGCCAGCAGTTCGGGTGACAGGACCTATGGCTACACCTTC.

This clonotype was detected many times. This rearrangement joins TRBV5-1 to TRBJ2-7; D unresolved. Germline lookup yields CDR1 SGHRS and CDR2 YFSETQ. This CDR3 has 14 residues. V lost 5 bases to trimming and J lost 0 bases, with 12 bases between them. In nucleotides, the CDR3 is TGCGCCAGCAGTCGGACCGAAAGCTCCTACGAGCAGTACTTC. Its protein is CASSRTESSYEQYF. Drawing the rest from reference TRBV5-1 and TRBJ2-7, the complete variable domain is KAGVTQTPRYLIKTRGQQVTLSCSPISGHRSVSWYQQTPGQGLQFLFEYFSETQRNKGNFPGRFSGRQFSNSRSEMNVSTLELGDSALYLCASSRTESSYEQYFGPGTRLTVT.

This clonotype was counted at least ten times. The V call is TRBV6-5, the J call TRBJ1-2, with TRBD1 matching 7 bases. The germline gives CDR1 MNHEY, CDR2 SVGAGI. The CDR3 is 15 amino acids. With 1 base clipped from V and 2 bases from J, the junction kept 4 bases outside the gene matches. CDR3 in amino acids: CASSYLGRGNYGYTF. CDR3 DNA: TGTGCCAGCAGTTACTTGGGCAGGGGGAACTATGGCTACACCTTC.

This clonotype has at least ten counts. The V call is TRBV12-3 or TRBV12-4, the J call TRBJ1-6; TRBD1 aligns across 9 bases. The CDR3 consists of 16 residues. V lost 6 bases, J lost 6 bases, and 9 bases stayed unmatched. The CDR3 is CASSPGQGSFNSPLHF. The CDR3 nucleotides are TGTGCCAGCAGCCCGGGACAGGGATCTTTTAATTCACCCCTCCACTTT.

This clonotype appeared many times. The chain recombines TRBV12-3 or TRBV12-4 with TRBJ1-1; D is possibly TRBD1 (5 bases). V dropped 6 bases and J dropped 8 bases, with 13 bases sitting between them. This CDR3 has 12 amino acids. As DNA, the CDR3 is TGTGCCAGCAGCCGGGACTTACCCGAAGCTTTCTTT. Amino acid sequence: CASSRDLPEAFF.

This clonotype was detected ten times or more. This chain joins TRBV19 and TRBJ2-7, with TRBD1 as a possible D gene (5 bases). This CDR3 contains 12 residues. Germline lookup yields CDR1 LNHDA and CDR2 SQIVND (reference sequence). Deletions cut 6 bases from V and 5 bases from J, with 11 bases between. The CDR3 bases are TGTGCCAGTAGCCCGGCAGGGAACGAGCAGTACTTC. Protein: CASSPAGNEQYF.

This clonotype was seen repeatedly, ten times or more. The V call is TRBV7-3, the J call TRBJ2-5; D possibly matches TRBD1 or TRBD2 (5 bases each). Between the trimmed V and J ends, which lost 4 bases and 5 bases, there was a span of 11 bases. CDR1 is SGHTA, CDR2 FQGTGA, per germline. This CDR3 region has 13 residues. The DNA of the CDR3 is TGTGCCAGCAGCTCCGGGGCGGCGGAGACCCAGTACTTC. Translating it yields CASSSGAAETQYF.

This clonotype was recorded at least ten times. V usage is TRBV5-1 and J usage is TRBJ2-5; TRBD2 matches at 9 bases. Germline-derived CDR1 and CDR2 are SGHRS and YFSETQ. The CDR3 runs to 18 residues. Unmatched junction bases numbered 12, after V lost 0 bases and J lost 3 bases. CDR3 region: CASSLEIAGVGREETQYF. The DNA of the CDR3 is TGCGCCAGCAGCTTGGAAATAGCGGGAGTGGGGAGAGAAGAGACCCAGTACTTC.

V usage is TRBV7-6 and J usage is TRBJ2-3; D is perhaps TRBD2 (6 bases). There are 12 residues in the CDR3. Germline CDR1 is SGHVS and CDR2 is FNYEAQ. The ends were cut back, 4 bases at V and 5 bases at J, with 7 bases in the middle. This chain's CDR3 is CASSSGEDTQYF. CDR3 DNA: TGTGCCAGCAGCTCGGGGGAAGATACGCAGTATTTT.

This clonotype was seen repeatedly, ten times or more. CDR3 amino acids: CASSLRRAGSYNEQFF. CDR3 DNA sequence: TGTGCCAGCAGCCTGCGGCGGGCTGGCTCCTACAATGAGCAGTTCTTC. This sequence joins TRBV3-1 and TRBJ2-1; D might be TRBD2 (5 bases). The germline gives CDR1 LGHDT, CDR2 YNNKEL (reference sequence). This CDR3 comprises 16 residues. V dropped 4 bases and J dropped 0 bases, with 13 bases sitting between them.

This clonotype was detected ten times or more. This chain's CDR3 is CSVDRGHEAFF. The DNA of the CDR3 is TGCAGCGTCGACAGGGGTCATGAAGCTTTCTTT. The chain recombines TRBV29-1 with TRBJ1-1; TRBD1 agrees at 8 bases. The J segment lost 7 bases and the V segment lost 6 bases, leaving 4 bases of the junction unmatched. In germline, CDR1 is SQVTM, CDR2 ANQGSEA. This CDR3 contains 11 residues.

In its sample, this clonotype was seen many times. CDR3 sequence: CASSLELTGSEAFF. The CDR3 DNA reads TGTGCCAGCAGCTTAGAACTGACAGGGTCTGAAGCTTTCTTT. This chain connects TRBV7-6 to TRBJ1-1; 7 bases are shared with TRBD1. CDR1 and CDR2 from the germline V gene are SGHVS and FNYEAQ. CDR3 length: 14 amino acids. The trim removed 1 base at V and 6 bases at J, leaving 5 bases unmatched.

This clonotype has at least ten counts. The gene calls are TRBV11-2 and TRBJ2-1, with 9 positions matching TRBD2. Germline trimming cut 6 bases from V and 3 bases from J; bases unmatched to any gene: 9. The germline V gene encodes CDR1 SGHAT and CDR2 FQNNGV. This CDR3 comprises 16 residues. In DNA form, the CDR3 reads TGTGCCAGCAGATACTTTAGCGGGGGAGACTACAATGAGCAGTTCTTC. Encoded protein: CASRYFSGGDYNEQFF. Drawing the rest from reference TRBV11-2 and TRBJ2-1, the complete variable domain is EAGVAQSPRYKIIEKRQSVAFWCNPISGHATLYWYQQILGQGPKLLIQFQNNGVVDDSQLPKDRFSAERLKGVDSTLKIQPAKLEDSAVYLCASRYFSGGDYNEQFFGPGTRLTVL.

This clonotype was detected ten times or more. The rearrangement joins TRBV10-3 to TRBJ2-3, with 8 positions matching TRBD2. V shed 4 bases and J 1 base; nucleotides not matched to a gene: 4. The germline V gene has CDR1 ENHRY and CDR2 SYGVKD. This CDR3 is built from 15 residues. The CDR3 is CAISVGRGGTDTQYF. The CDR3 nucleotides are TGTGCCATCAGTGTGGGGCGGGGGGGCACAGATACGCAGTATTTT.

This clonotype has ten or more counts. This chain joins TRBV3-1 and TRBJ2-1; 13 nucleotides match TRBD2. CDR1 is LGHDT, CDR2 YNNKEL, per germline (reference sequence). The junction had 6 bases not matched to a gene; V was cut back by 4 bases and J by 9 bases. The CDR3 loop spans 15 amino acids. This CDR3 reads CASSPTSGRAGEQFF. CDR3 coding DNA: TGTGCCAGCAGCCCCACTAGCGGGAGGGCTGGTGAGCAGTTCTTC.

This clonotype was recorded many times. The chain is built from TRBV29-1 and TRBJ1-5, with D uncertain. V was trimmed by 4 bases and J by 1 base, leaving 14 bases between them. The germline V gene encodes CDR1 SQVTM and CDR2 ANQGSEA. CDR3 length: 15 amino acids. In DNA, the CDR3 is TGCAGCGTTGTGTTTAACGGTGGAAGCAATCAGCCCCAGCATTTT. Translated, it gives CSVVFNGGSNQPQHF.

This clonotype was observed at least ten times. J is TRBJ2-1 and V is TRBV6-2 or TRBV6-3, with D unclear. Trimming pared 5 bases from V and 4 bases from J, leaving 15 bases between. The germline CDR1 and CDR2 sequences are MNHEY and SVGEGT. The CDR3 is 15 residues long. The CDR3 loop reads CASSREPVRYNEQFF. The CDR3 nucleotides read TGTGCCAGCAGTCGAGAGCCCGTCCGATACAATGAGCAGTTCTTC.

There are many counts of this clonotype. The V gene is TRBV5-1, the J gene TRBJ2-5; D gene unclear. This CDR3 spans 14 amino acids. V lost 4 bases and J 3 bases, leaving 13 bases between the germline ends. CDR1 and CDR2 (germline): SGHRS, YFSETQ. CDR3 coding DNA: TGCGCCAGCAGCCTACCGACCCCCGAAGAGACCCAGTACTTC. This translates into CASSLPTPEETQYF.

This clonotype was picked up many times. V is TRBV14 and J is TRBJ1-1, with TRBD1 identical over 7 bases. Unmatched junction bases numbered 10, after V lost 5 bases and J lost 4 bases. The CDR3 extends over 15 amino acids. Germline values: CDR1 SGHDN, CDR2 FVKESK. CDR3: CASSSRTGQGTEAFF. CDR3 DNA sequence: TGTGCCAGCAGCTCCCGGACAGGTCAGGGCACTGAAGCTTTCTTT.

This clonotype has at least ten counts. The chain combines TRBV14 with TRBJ1-6, with D hard to call. The CDR3 has 13 residues. Germline assignment: CDR1 SGHDN and CDR2 FVKESK. The V and J ends lost 0 bases and 9 bases respectively, with 6 bases between them. DNA for the CDR3: TGTGCCAGCAGCCAAGATCCCGGTTCACCCCTCCACTTT. Translated, it gives CASSQDPGSPLHF.

This clonotype was counted many times. This chain connects TRBV7-8 to TRBJ1-2; unclear D gene. Per the germline V gene, CDR1 is SGHVS and CDR2 is FQNEAQ. Trimming took off 1 base at V and 5 bases at J, with 17 bases between the two ends. This CDR3 is 16 amino acids long. The CDR3 loop reads CASSLGGRWASYGYTF. The CDR3 DNA sequence: TGTGCCAGCAGCTTAGGAGGACGCTGGGCCTCATATGGCTACACCTTC. Looking up the rest from reference TRBV7-8 and TRBJ1-2 gives the full variable domain: GAGVSQSPRYKVAKRGQDVALRCDPISGHVSLFWYQQALGQGPEFLTYFQNEAQLDKSGLPSDRFFAERPEGSVSTLKIQRTQQEDSAVYLCASSLGGRWASYGYTFGSGTRLTVV.